This section outlines one TCR beta chain sequence together with its context. What it recognizes is unknown. These data originate in a study of cytomegalovirus exposure and HLA in healthy donors. Whole-study results and caveats: Presence/absence analyses took donor sequencing depth as roughly uniform.

After removal of 5 bases from V and 5 bases from J, the junction contained 8 bases not matched to a gene. Germline lookup yields CDR1 SGHNT and CDR2 YYREEE (reference sequence). The CDR3 has 14 amino acids. The PCR employed 60 Vbeta primers together with 13 Jbeta primers. Study processing details: A later analysis counted 70 million to 85 million unique TCR beta chains, around 12 million shared. Repertoires were generated with immunoSEQ multiplex PCR, while TCRdb's copy carries only in-frame clones and drops some. V, J and clone size are taken as reported in that table, and D and trimming were inferred from the DNA itself. This repertoire includes about 150,000 clones.

The specimen sequenced was PBMCs. The gene calls are TRBV5-4 and TRBJ2-7, with 9 bases fitting TRBD1. The receptor was isolated from a woman in her 50s in good health and CMV-seronegative. The CDR3 coding sequence is TGTGCCAGCAGTTCCGGGACAGGGCAAAACGAGCAGTACTTC. Its translation is CASSSGTGQNEQYF.